The T cell receptor beta chain under discussion was sequenced for a study of T cell responses to AZD1222 COVID-19 vaccine. General observations from the study: Regions 160-218 and 743-854 dominated among vaccine-associated CD4 TCRs spanning spike.

V was pared by 4 bases and J by 0 bases, with 10 bases between. The germline gives CDR1 SGHVS, CDR2 FQNEAQ. CDR3 size: 16 residues. Clones were sequenced by immunoSEQ multiplex PCR, and TCRdb holds only the in-frame ones, with some missing. The sample includes about 140,000 clones, more than 85% seen only once; the top ten take 2.5% to 4%. A note on this clone: Its matching antigen is unknown.

The source was peripheral blood, collected on day 0 of AZD1222 vaccination. The V and J genes are TRBV7-8 and TRBJ2-6; the D is unclear. This sequence originates from an adult in good health. CDR3 residues: CASSSSVNSGANVLTF. The CDR3 nucleotides read TGTGCCAGCAGCTCCTCAGTGAACTCTGGGGCCAACGTCCTGACTTTC.